The 7 T cell receptor beta chains listed next were all sequenced from one sample in a study of blood T cell repertoires in COVID-19. Libraries were prepared by immunoSEQ multiplex PCR; TCRdb keeps only in-frame clonotypes and omits some of them. The sample lists about 140,000 clones; around nine tenths were seen once. Sequenced: peripheral blood. The receptors were sampled from a woman aged 45-59 years with active or convalescent COVID-19.

The chain uses TRBV19 and TRBJ1-2; 7 nucleotides match TRBD1. This CDR3 has 13 amino acids. Germline CDR1 reads LNHDA; CDR2 reads SQIVND (reference sequence). V shed 4 bases, J shed 3 bases, and the junction held 2 bases outside the gene matches. As DNA, the CDR3 is TGTGCCAGTAGTACCCAGGGGGACTATGGCTACACCTTC. The encoded protein is CASSTQGDYGYTF.

The chain carries TRBV4-1 and TRBJ1-5, with D tentatively TRBD1 (5 bases). The CDR3 contains 20 residues. Germline V CDR1 and CDR2: MGHRA, YSYEKL. The ends were cut back, 4 bases at V and 1 base at J, with 26 bases in the middle. The CDR3 sequence is CASSRTQYYDSPSSNQPQHF. CDR3 DNA: TGCGCCAGCAGCCGTACTCAATACTACGACAGCCCATCGAGCAATCAGCCCCAGCATTTT.

The chain uses TRBV7-2 and TRBJ1-2; possible D gene TRBD1, 5 bases. CDR1 is SGHTA, CDR2 FQGNSA, per germline. The CDR3 contains 13 residues. The V end lost 4 bases, the J end lost 4 bases, and 10 bases lay between the germline ends. CDR3 DNA sequence: TGTGCCAGCAGCTCAGGGTCTCCCTATGGCTACACCTTC. This translates into CASSSGSPYGYTF.

The chain employs TRBV19 and TRBJ1-1; possibly TRBD1 for D (6 bases). Germline CDR1 is LNHDA and CDR2 is SQIVND (reference sequence). The V end was cut by 7 bases, the J end by 0 bases, with 15 bases between. The CDR3 spans 15 residues. The CDR3 reads CASTQNGGMNTEAFF. The CDR3 DNA follows: TGTGCCAGTACCCAAAATGGGGGCATGAACACTGAAGCTTTCTTT. Full variable domain (rest looked up from reference TRBV19 and TRBJ1-1): DGGITQSPKYLFRKEGQNVTLSCEQNLNHDAMYWYRQDPGQGLRLIYYSQIVNDFQKGDIAEGYSVSREKKESFPLTVTSAQKNPTAFYLCASTQNGGMNTEAFFGQGTRLTVV.

The chain uses TRBV28 and TRBJ1-3, with a weak D call TRBD1 (5 bases). CDR1 MDHEN and CDR2 SYDVKM come from the germline V gene. The CDR3 is 22 amino acids. V gave up 2 bases and J gave up 8 bases, with 37 bases separating them. Here the CDR3 DNA reads TGTGCCAGCAGTTTAGGGCAGGTCATGAGAGGGGACTGGAAACACCATCGGGACACCATATATTTT. Residues: CASSLGQVMRGDWKHHRDTIYF.

V is TRBV11-2 and J is TRBJ2-5, with TRBD2 matching 10 bases. This CDR3 is built from 15 residues. With V trimmed by 1 base and J by 5 bases, 4 bases remained unmatched. Per the germline V gene, CDR1 is SGHAT and CDR2 is FQNNGV. CDR3 in DNA: TGTGCCAGCAGCTTAGGAGCGGGGGGGCGGGAGACCCAGTACTTC. Its protein is CASSLGAGGRETQYF.

The V call is TRBV7-9, the J call TRBJ1-1, with D unclear. CDR3 length equals 14 residues. Germline CDR1 and CDR2: SEHNR and FQNEAQ (reference sequence). Trimming took 3 bases from V and 3 from J, leaving 11 bases between them. The CDR3 protein is CASSLAPGDTEAFF. The CDR3 bases are TGTGCCAGCAGCTTGGCTCCGGGAGACACTGAAGCTTTCTTT.